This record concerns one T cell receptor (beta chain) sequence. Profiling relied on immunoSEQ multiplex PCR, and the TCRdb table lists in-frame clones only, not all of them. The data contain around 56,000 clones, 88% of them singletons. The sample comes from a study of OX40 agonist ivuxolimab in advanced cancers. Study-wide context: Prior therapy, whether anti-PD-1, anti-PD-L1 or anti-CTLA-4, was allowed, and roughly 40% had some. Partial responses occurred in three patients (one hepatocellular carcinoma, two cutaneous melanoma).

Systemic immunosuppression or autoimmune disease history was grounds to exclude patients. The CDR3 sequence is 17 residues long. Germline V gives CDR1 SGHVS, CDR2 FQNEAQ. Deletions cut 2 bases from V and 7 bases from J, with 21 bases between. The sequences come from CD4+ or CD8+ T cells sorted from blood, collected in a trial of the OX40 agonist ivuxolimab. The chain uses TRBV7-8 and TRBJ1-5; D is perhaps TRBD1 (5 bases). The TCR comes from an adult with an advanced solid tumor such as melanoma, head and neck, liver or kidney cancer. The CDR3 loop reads CASSLFRDLGSGQPQHF. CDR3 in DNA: TGTGCCAGCAGCTTATTTAGGGACTTAGGCTCGGGACAGCCCCAGCATTTT. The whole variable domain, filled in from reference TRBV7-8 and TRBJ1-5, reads GAGVSQSPRYKVAKRGQDVALRCDPISGHVSLFWYQQALGQGPEFLTYFQNEAQLDKSGLPSDRFFAERPEGSVSTLKIQRTQQEDSAVYLCASSLFRDLGSGQPQHFGDGTRLSIL.